This TCR beta chain was sequenced for a study of PD-L1 blockade in urothelial cancer. Study details: Samples of blood were analyzed 3 weeks (second dose) and 6 weeks after treatment start. Blood samples contained a median 141,255 T cells. Broader study findings: A below-median TCR clonality in blood before treatment predicted better survival.

The time point was: peripheral blood 6 weeks after treatment start. Profiling relied on immunoSEQ multiplex PCR, and the TCRdb table lists in-frame clones only, not all of them. The data hold around 93,000 clones, with approximately 87% observed a single time. With respect to this clone: Its matching antigen is unknown.

Germline V gene lookup returns CDR1 SGHDT and CDR2 YYEEEE. This CDR3 has 14 residues. Trimming pared 2 bases from V and 3 bases from J, leaving 11 bases between. This clonotype was obtained from a man between 65 and 80 years old with urothelial cancer. The chain is built from TRBV5-6 and TRBJ1-1; perhaps TRBD1 as D (6 bases). This specimen consisted of PBMCs, obtained around atezolizumab (anti-PD-L1) treatment. The CDR3 here is CASSFTGNYTEAFF. CDR3 DNA sequence: TGTGCCAGCAGCTTTACAGGGAACTACACTGAAGCTTTCTTT.